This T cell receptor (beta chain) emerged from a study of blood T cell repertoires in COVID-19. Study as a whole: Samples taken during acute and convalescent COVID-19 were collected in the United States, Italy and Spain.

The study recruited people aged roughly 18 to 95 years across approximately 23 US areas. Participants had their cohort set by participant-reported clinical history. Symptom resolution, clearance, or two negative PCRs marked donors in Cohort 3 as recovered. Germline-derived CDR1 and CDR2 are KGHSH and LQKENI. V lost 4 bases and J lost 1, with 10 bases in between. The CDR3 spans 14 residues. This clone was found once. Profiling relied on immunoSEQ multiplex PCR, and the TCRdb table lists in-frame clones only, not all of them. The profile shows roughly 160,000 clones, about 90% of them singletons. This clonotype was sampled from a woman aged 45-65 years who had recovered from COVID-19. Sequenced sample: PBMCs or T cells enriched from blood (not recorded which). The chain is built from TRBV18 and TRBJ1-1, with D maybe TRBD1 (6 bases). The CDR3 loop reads CASSRMGQNTEAFF. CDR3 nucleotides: TGTGCCAGCTCACGTATGGGACAGAACACTGAAGCTTTCTTT.